There are a few counts of the clone carrying this T cell receptor (beta chain). Its specificity is not known. The source of the sample is a study of T-cell memory formation after mild COVID-19. Study background: Each donor largely had its own TCR clusters.

The CDR3 length is 20 residues. The germline gives CDR1 MGHDK, CDR2 SYGVNS. J gave up 1 base and V 2 bases, and 14 bases lay outside the gene matches. Study-wide findings and caveats: Later expanders leaned CD4+, whereas clones that contracted between day 15 and 85 were balanced CD4/CD8.

Using constant-segment primers, 5'RACE produced TCR alpha and TCR beta cDNA libraries carrying sample barcodes and UMIs. Using its own MiXCR run on the 5' RACE reads, TCRdb lists one record per CDR3 protein. The sample shows 560,000 or so distinct CDR3 sequences, roughly 17% of them seen only once. Material: PBMCs or a T cell subset sorted from them (not recorded which). This chain connects TRBV25-1 to TRBJ1-5; TRBD1 aligns across 10 bases. This receptor was taken from an adult woman who had mild COVID-19 (a few samples of this study predate the infection). Cell type and time point are not known. The CDR3, as DNA: TGTGCCAGCAGTGAACCCTCACCGGGACAGGGGTTAAGCAGCAATCAGCCCCAGCATTTT. Translated: CASSEPSPGQGLSSNQPQHF.